This passage covers 8 T cell receptor beta chains from one sample sequenced in a study of cytomegalovirus exposure and HLA in healthy donors. Researchers ran the PCR with 60 Vbeta and 13 Jbeta primers. Libraries were prepared by immunoSEQ multiplex PCR; TCRdb keeps only in-frame clonotypes and omits some of them. The table for this sample gives about 200,000 clones. Material: PBMCs. These receptors came from a girl aged 2 to 10 in good health and CMV-seropositive.

CDR3 loop: CASSARVGTDYEQYF. CDR3 nucleotide sequence: TGTGCCAGCAGCGCCCGAGTCGGGACAGACTACGAGCAGTACTTC. The V call is TRBV9, the J call TRBJ2-7; 7 bases agree with TRBD1. Trimming cost V 3 bases and J 3 bases; bases outside gene matches: 9. The V gene's germline CDR1 is SGDLS and CDR2 YYNGEE. The CDR3 totals 15 residues.

The CDR3 reads CASSLRGNTTNEKLFF. For the CDR3, the DNA is TGTGCCAGCAGCTTAAGAGGGAATACAACTAATGAAAAACTGTTTTTT. The V call is TRBV7-9, the J call TRBJ1-4; no clear D. The CDR3 has 16 residues. V lost 2 bases and J lost 0, with 10 bases in between. Germline V gives CDR1 SEHNR, CDR2 FQNEAQ (reference sequence).

This chain links TRBV28 with TRBJ1-4; TRBD1 agrees at 7 bases. The CDR3 consists of 14 residues. The V gene end was trimmed by 4 bases and the J gene end by 6 bases; junction bases not matched to a gene: 5. Germline CDR1 is MDHEN and CDR2 is SYDVKM. CDR3: CASSWTGGDEKLFF. DNA of the CDR3: TGTGCCAGCAGTTGGACAGGAGGCGATGAAAAACTGTTTTTT.

As DNA, the CDR3 is TGTGCCAGCAGCTTAGGAGCCGAGCAGTTCTTC. Translating it yields CASSLGAEQFF. V usage is TRBV7-9 and J usage is TRBJ2-1, with unresolved D. The V gene's germline CDR1 is SEHNR and CDR2 FQNEAQ (reference sequence). Deletions cut 1 base from V and 10 bases from J, with 5 bases between. CDR3 length: 11 residues.

The gene calls are TRBV9 and TRBJ2-1, with 8 positions matching TRBD2. This CDR3 spans 15 amino acids. The junction had 9 bases not matched to a gene; V was cut back by 3 bases and J by 7 bases. Per the germline V gene, CDR1 is SGDLS and CDR2 is YYNGEE. The CDR3 protein is CASSGAGGRGNEQFF. In DNA form, the CDR3 reads TGTGCCAGCAGCGGGGCGGGAGGCCGTGGGAATGAGCAGTTCTTC.

The V and J genes are TRBV7-2 and TRBJ2-7; D may be TRBD2 (6 bases). Germline loops: CDR1 SGHTA, CDR2 FQGNSA. V was pared by 3 bases and J by 2 bases, with 11 bases between. This CDR3 is built from 14 residues. DNA of the CDR3: TGTGCCAGCAGCTTTAGTAGCGGAGCCTACGAGCAGTACTTC. Translating it yields CASSFSSGAYEQYF.

The gene calls are TRBV7-6 and TRBJ2-2; 7 nucleotides align to TRBD2. The germline V gene has CDR1 SGHVS and CDR2 FNYEAQ. J gave up 7 bases and V 5 bases, and 10 bases lay outside the gene matches. This CDR3 has 15 residues. CDR3 in DNA: TGTGCCAGCAGCCGGAGCGGGAACCCCAGCGGGGAGCTGTTTTTT. Translation: CASSRSGNPSGELFF.

V usage is TRBV2 and J usage is TRBJ2-3, with 9 bases identical to TRBD2. The V gene's germline CDR1 is SNHLY and CDR2 FYNNEI. With V trimmed by 7 bases and J by 5 bases, 16 bases remained unmatched. The length of the CDR3 is 17 residues. CDR3 protein: CASIEFSREGFIDTQYF. CDR3 coding DNA: TGTGCCAGCATTGAGTTTTCGCGGGAGGGTTTCATAGATACGCAGTATTTT.